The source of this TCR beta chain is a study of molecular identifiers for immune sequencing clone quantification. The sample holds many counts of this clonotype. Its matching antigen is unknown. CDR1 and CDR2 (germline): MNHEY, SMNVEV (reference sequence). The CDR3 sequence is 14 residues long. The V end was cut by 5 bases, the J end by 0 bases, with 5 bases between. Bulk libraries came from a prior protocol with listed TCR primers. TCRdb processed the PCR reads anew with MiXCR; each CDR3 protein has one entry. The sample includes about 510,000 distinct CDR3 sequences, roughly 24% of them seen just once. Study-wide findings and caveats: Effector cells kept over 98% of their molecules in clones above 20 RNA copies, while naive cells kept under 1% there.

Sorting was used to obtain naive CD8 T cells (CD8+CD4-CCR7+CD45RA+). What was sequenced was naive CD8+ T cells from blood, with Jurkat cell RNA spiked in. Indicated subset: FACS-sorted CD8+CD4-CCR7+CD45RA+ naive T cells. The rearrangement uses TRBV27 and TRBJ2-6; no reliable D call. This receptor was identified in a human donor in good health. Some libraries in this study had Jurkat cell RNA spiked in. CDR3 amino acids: CASSASSGANVLTF. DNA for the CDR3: TGTGCCAGCAGTGCAAGCTCTGGGGCCAACGTCCTGACTTTC.